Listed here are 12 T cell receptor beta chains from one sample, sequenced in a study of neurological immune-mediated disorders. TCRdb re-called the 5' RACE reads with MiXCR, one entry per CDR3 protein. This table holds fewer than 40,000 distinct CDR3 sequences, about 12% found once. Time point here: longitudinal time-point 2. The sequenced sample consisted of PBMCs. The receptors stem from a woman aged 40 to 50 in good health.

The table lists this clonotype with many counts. CDR3 sequence reads: CASSLEADTQYF. The CDR3 region has the DNA TGTGCCAGCAGCTTAGAGGCAGATACGCAGTATTTT. The J gene is TRBJ2-3, the V gene TRBV7-2; D is ambiguous. V was pared by 1 base and J by 4 bases, with 3 bases between. The germline V gene has CDR1 SGHTA and CDR2 FQGNSA. CDR3 length equals 12 residues.

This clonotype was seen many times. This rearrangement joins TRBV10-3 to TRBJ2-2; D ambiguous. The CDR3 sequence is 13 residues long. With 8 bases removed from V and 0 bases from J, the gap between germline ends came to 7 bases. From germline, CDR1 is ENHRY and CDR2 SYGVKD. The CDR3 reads CAISGSNTGELFF. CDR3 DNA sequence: TGTGCCATCTCCGGTTCGAACACCGGGGAGCTGTTTTTT.

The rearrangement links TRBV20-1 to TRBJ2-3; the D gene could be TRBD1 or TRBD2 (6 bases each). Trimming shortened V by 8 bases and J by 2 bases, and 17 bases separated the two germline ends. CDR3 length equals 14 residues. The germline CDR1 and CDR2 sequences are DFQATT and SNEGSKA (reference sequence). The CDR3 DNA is TGCAGTCCGCAGAGGGGGGCGGACACAGATACGCAGTATTTT. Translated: CSPQRGADTDTQYF.

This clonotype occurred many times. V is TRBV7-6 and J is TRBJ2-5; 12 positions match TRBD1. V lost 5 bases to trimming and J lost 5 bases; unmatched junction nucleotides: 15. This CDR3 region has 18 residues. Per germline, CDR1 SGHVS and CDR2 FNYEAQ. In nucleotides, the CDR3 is TGTGCCAGCAGCCCCAGAAGGGACAGGGGGCGCGTTTATGAGACCCAGTACTTC. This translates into CASSPRRDRGRVYETQYF. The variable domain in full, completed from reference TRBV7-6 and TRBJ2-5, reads GAGVSQSPRYKVTKRGQDVALRCDPISGHVSLYWYRQALGQGPEFLTYFNYEAQQDKSGLPNDRFSAERPEGSISTLTIQRTEQRDSAMYRCASSPRRDRGRVYETQYFGPGTRLLVL.

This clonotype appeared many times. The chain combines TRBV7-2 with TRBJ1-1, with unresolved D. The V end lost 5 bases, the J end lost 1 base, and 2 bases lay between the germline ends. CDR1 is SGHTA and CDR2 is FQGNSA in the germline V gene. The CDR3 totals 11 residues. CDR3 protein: CASSQNTEAFF. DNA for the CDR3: TGTGCCAGCAGCCAGAACACTGAAGCTTTCTTT.

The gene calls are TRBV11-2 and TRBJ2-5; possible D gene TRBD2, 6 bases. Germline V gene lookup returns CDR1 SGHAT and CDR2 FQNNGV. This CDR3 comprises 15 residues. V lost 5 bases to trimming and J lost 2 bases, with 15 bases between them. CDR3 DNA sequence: TGTGCCAGCAGCCAAGGGGCGGGGCAACAAGAGACCCAGTACTTC. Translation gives CASSQGAGQQETQYF.

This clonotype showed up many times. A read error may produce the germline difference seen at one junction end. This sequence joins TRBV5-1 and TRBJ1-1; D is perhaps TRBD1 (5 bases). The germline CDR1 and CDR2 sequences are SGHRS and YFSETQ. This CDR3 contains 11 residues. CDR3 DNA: TGCGCCAGCAGCTTGTTGGGGCGGTACTCTTTT. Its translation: CASSLLGRYSF.

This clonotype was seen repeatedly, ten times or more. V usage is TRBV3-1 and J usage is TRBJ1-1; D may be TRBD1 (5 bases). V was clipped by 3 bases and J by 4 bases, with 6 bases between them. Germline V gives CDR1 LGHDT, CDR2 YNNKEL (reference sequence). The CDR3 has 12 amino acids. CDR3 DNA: TGTGCCAGCAGCCAGGGGCCCACTGAAGCTTTCTTT. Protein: CASSQGPTEAFF.

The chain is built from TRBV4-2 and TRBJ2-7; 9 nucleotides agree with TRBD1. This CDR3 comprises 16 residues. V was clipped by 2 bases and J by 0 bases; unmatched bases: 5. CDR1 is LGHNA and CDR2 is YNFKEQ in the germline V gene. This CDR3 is CASSQMTTGGSYEQYF. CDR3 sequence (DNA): TGTGCCAGCAGCCAAATGACGACAGGGGGCTCCTACGAGCAGTACTTC.

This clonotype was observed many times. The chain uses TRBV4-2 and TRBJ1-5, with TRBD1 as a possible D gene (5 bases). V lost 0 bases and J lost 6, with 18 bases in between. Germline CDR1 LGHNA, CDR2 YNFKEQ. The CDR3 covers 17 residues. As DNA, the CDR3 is TGTGCCAGCAGCCAAGATTTTTCAGCACAGGCCAGTCAGCCCCAGCATTTT. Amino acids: CASSQDFSAQASQPQHF.

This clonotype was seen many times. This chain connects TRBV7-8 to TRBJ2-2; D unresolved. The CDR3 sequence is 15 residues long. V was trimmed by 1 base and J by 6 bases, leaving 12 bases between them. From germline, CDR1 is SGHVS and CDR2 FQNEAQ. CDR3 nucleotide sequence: TGTGCCAGCAGCTTAGGAAGGGTGAAGGCCGGGGAGCTGTTTTTT. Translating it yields CASSLGRVKAGELFF.

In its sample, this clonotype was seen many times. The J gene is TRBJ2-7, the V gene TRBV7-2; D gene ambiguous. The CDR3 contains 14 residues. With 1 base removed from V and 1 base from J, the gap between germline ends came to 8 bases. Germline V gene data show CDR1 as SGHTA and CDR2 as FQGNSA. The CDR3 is CASSLVRGSYEQYF. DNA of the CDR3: TGTGCCAGCAGCTTAGTGAGAGGTTCCTACGAGCAGTACTTC.